The 24 T cell receptor beta chains below all came from one sample that was sequenced in a study of Ad26.COV2.S vaccination and SARS-CoV-2 variants. Method: immunoSEQ multiplex PCR; TCRdb's copy keeps in-frame clones and lacks some. This sample has 300,000 to 350,000 clones; roughly 89% occur once, and the top ten carry around 4.5%. The treatment denotes: some 19 received Ad26.COV2.S at low or high dose, single or two shots; about 5 received placebo; per-sample allocation not given. Collection of the samples took place on day 63 after the first injection of vaccine or placebo. The specimen was peripheral blood, collected in a trial of Ad26.COV2.S vaccine versus placebo. These receptors all stem from a person between 18 and 60 years old who received the Ad26.COV2.S COVID-19 vaccine or a placebo.

J is TRBJ2-7 and V is TRBV9; the D gene is possibly TRBD2 (6 bases). Germline CDR1 SGDLS, CDR2 YYNGEE. The CDR3 is 15 amino acids. Trimming left V 4 bases short and J 2 bases short, with 16 bases between. CDR3 coding DNA: TGTGCCAGCAGCCCCTTTGGGCGGGGCCCCTACGAGCAGTACTTC. Translating it yields CASSPFGRGPYEQYF.

The gene calls are TRBV7-9 and TRBJ1-1; D perhaps matches TRBD1 (6 bases). Trimming removed 0 bases from V and 4 bases from J, with 12 bases in between. The germline gives CDR1 SEHNR, CDR2 FQNEAQ (reference sequence). The CDR3 runs to 15 residues. The CDR3 nucleotides read TGTGCCAGCAGCTTAGCGTCACAGGGCCCCACTGAAGCTTTCTTT. Protein product: CASSLASQGPTEAFF.

The chain is built from TRBV28 and TRBJ1-5, with D maybe TRBD1 (6 bases). Germline loops: CDR1 MDHEN, CDR2 SYDVKM. V was clipped by 2 bases and J by 6 bases, with 11 bases between them. This CDR3 is built from 14 residues. CDR3 in amino acids: CASSLGRGTQPQHF. DNA of the CDR3: TGTGCCAGCAGTTTAGGGAGGGGGACTCAGCCCCAGCATTTT.

This clone was seen just once. The rearrangement links TRBV6-1 to TRBJ2-3, with D perhaps matching TRBD2 (5 bases). V gave up 2 bases and J gave up 2 bases, with 20 bases separating them. The CDR3 loop spans 18 amino acids. Germline V CDR1 and CDR2: MNHNS, SASEGT. CDR3 sequence reads: CASSEIGLPLGNTDTQYF. The CDR3 nucleotides are TGTGCCAGCAGTGAAATCGGATTACCACTAGGAAACACAGATACGCAGTATTTT.

This clone was found a few times. The V and J genes are TRBV5-6 and TRBJ1-1, with no clear D. The germline gives CDR1 SGHDT, CDR2 YYEEEE. The CDR3 has 16 residues. V shed 2 bases and J shed 3 bases, with 17 bases lying between them. The chain's CDR3 is CASSLGRTRVYTEAFF. The DNA of the CDR3 is TGTGCCAGCAGCTTAGGGAGAACACGGGTTTACACTGAAGCTTTCTTT.

This clone has a single count. The chain carries TRBV6-5 and TRBJ2-2; 9 bases are shared with TRBD1. Per germline, CDR1 MNHEY and CDR2 SVGAGI. Trimming removed 6 bases from V and 7 bases from J; junction bases left unmatched: 6. The CDR3 length is 14 residues. CDR3 residues: CASRQGALSGELFF. The CDR3 bases are TGTGCCAGCAGACAGGGGGCGCTGAGCGGGGAGCTGTTTTTT.

This chain joins TRBV13 and TRBJ1-1; a weak D match, TRBD1 (6 bases). Trimming took off 3 bases at V and 5 bases at J, with 10 bases between the two ends. CDR1 PRHDT and CDR2 FYEKMQ come from the germline V gene (reference sequence). CDR3 length equals 13 residues. The CDR3: CASSLLGATEAFF. For the CDR3, the DNA is TGTGCCAGCAGCTTGTTGGGGGCGACTGAAGCTTTCTTT. Using reference TRBV13 and TRBJ1-1 for the parts outside the CDR3, the full variable domain is AAGVIQSPRHLIKEKRETATLKCYPIPRHDTVYWYQQGPGQDPQFLISFYEKMQSDKGSIPDRFSAQQFSDYHSELNMSSLELGDSALYFCASSLLGATEAFFGQGTRLTVV.

V usage is TRBV4-1 and J usage is TRBJ1-2; a possible D gene is TRBD1 (5 bases). Deletions cut 0 bases from V and 4 bases from J, with 15 bases between. Germline assignment: CDR1 MGHRA and CDR2 YSYEKL. This CDR3 is 16 amino acids long. CDR3 coding DNA: TGCGCCAGCAGCCAAGAGGGAGTCCAGGGTACCTATGGCTACACCTTC. This codes for CASSQEGVQGTYGYTF.

The chain uses TRBV5-8 and TRBJ1-3; D not resolved. V lost 2 bases and J lost 8, with 20 bases in between. The CDR3 runs to 16 residues. Germline loops: CDR1 SGHTS, CDR2 YDEGEE. The CDR3 here is CASSFIWARRRDTIYF. The DNA for the CDR3 is TGTGCCAGCAGCTTTATTTGGGCCAGGCGGCGGGACACCATATATTTT. Complete variable domain (other parts from reference TRBV5-8 and TRBJ1-3): EAGVTQSPTHLIKTRGQQATLRCSPISGHTSVYWYQQALGLGLQFLLWYDEGEERNRGNFPPRFSGRQFPNYSSELNVNALELEDSALYLCASSFIWARRRDTIYFGEGSWLTVV.

This clone was detected once. CDR3 residues: CASSYGGGYSSTDTQYF. CDR3 coding DNA: TGTGCCAGCAGTTACGGCGGGGGGTACTCTAGCACAGATACGCAGTATTTT. The chain couples TRBV6-2 or TRBV6-3 to TRBJ2-3, with 8 nucleotides matching TRBD2. CDR1 is MNHEY and CDR2 is SVGEGT in the germline V gene. Trimming at V came to 2 bases and at J to 0 bases, leaving 7 bases not matched to a gene. The length of the CDR3 is 17 residues.

The chain recombines TRBV3-1 (or the pseudogene TRBV3-2) with TRBJ1-4; D is ambiguous. Trimming cost V 0 bases and J 5 bases, with 13 bases left between them. The V gene's germline CDR1 is LGHDT and CDR2 YNNKEL (reference sequence). The CDR3 covers 16 residues. CDR3 sequence: CASSQDGQFLNEKLFF. The DNA for the CDR3 is TGTGCCAGCAGCCAAGATGGGCAGTTTCTGAATGAAAAACTGTTTTTT.

The chain joins TRBV5-4 to TRBJ2-5; weak D call: TRBD1 (6 bases). Trimming shortened V by 0 bases and J by 1 base, and 16 bases separated the two germline ends. There are 17 residues in the CDR3. Per germline, CDR1 SGHNT and CDR2 YYREEE (reference sequence). CDR3: CASSLGPGAGSQETQYF. The CDR3 nucleotides are TGTGCCAGCAGCTTGGGCCCAGGGGCAGGCTCCCAAGAGACCCAGTACTTC.

The genes are TRBV2 and TRBJ2-7; TRBD1 matches 7 bases. Germline V gives CDR1 SNHLY, CDR2 FYNNEI. Trimming took 7 bases from V and 0 from J; bases not matched to a gene: 6. The CDR3 has 14 amino acids. The CDR3 coding sequence is TGTGCCAGCAATACAGGGGCGATCTCCTACGAGCAGTACTTC. This gives the protein CASNTGAISYEQYF.

This chain joins TRBV12-2 and TRBJ1-6; TRBD1 is taken as the D call from the table, unchecked against the DNA. TRBV12-2 is a documented pseudogene. This CDR3 has 16 amino acids. The CDR3 is CASRLEVTGTNSPLHF. The CDR3 DNA sequence: TGTGCAAGTCGCTTAGAGGTGACAGGGACTAATTCACCCCTCCACTTT.

The chain has TRBV18 and TRBJ2-5; a possible D gene is TRBD2 (6 bases). Per the germline V gene, CDR1 is KGHSH and CDR2 is LQKENI. The CDR3 has 14 residues. Trimming shortened V by 3 bases and J by 2 bases, and 10 bases separated the two germline ends. The CDR3 is CASSPGGTQETQYF. For the CDR3, the DNA is TGTGCCAGCTCACCGGGGGGAACACAAGAGACCCAGTACTTC. Supplemented by reference TRBV18 and TRBJ2-5, the full variable domain reads NAGVMQNPRHLVRRRGQEARLRCSPMKGHSHVYWYRQLPEEGLKFMVYLQKENIIDESGMPKERFSAEFPKEGPSILRIQQVVRGDSAAYFCASSPGGTQETQYFGPGTRLLVL.

The chain employs TRBV7-9 and TRBJ2-2, with 9 bases matching TRBD1. Unmatched junction bases numbered 11, after V lost 5 bases and J lost 4 bases. The CDR3 has 17 amino acids. CDR1 SEHNR and CDR2 FQNEAQ come from the germline V gene (reference sequence). Written as DNA, the CDR3 is TGTGCCAGCAGCCACCATCCGGGACAGGGATTCACCGGGGAGCTGTTTTTT. Encoded protein: CASSHHPGQGFTGELFF.

The table lists this clone with a count of one. The chain combines TRBV28 with TRBJ2-1, with 10 nucleotides matching TRBD1. CDR1 is MDHEN, CDR2 SYDVKM, per germline. V lost 10 bases, J lost 2 bases, and 5 bases stayed unmatched. The CDR3 spans 14 residues. This chain's CDR3 is CATQDRGAYNEQFF. In nucleotides, the CDR3 is TGTGCCACCCAGGACAGGGGGGCCTACAATGAGCAGTTCTTC. Full variable domain (rest looked up from reference TRBV28 and TRBJ2-1): DVKVTQSSRYLVKRTGEKVFLECVQDMDHENMFWYRQDPGLGLRLIYFSYDVKMKEKGDIPEGYSVSREKKERFSLILESASTNQTSMYLCATQDRGAYNEQFFGPGTRLTVL.

CDR3 in amino acids: CASSDSGQSSYEQYF. CDR3 nucleotides: TGTGCCAGCAGTGATAGCGGGCAAAGTTCCTACGAGCAGTACTTC. The chain has TRBV6-1 and TRBJ2-7; 7 nucleotides align to TRBD2. J lost 1 base, V lost 3 bases, and 6 bases had no gene match. The length of the CDR3 is 15 residues. The V gene's germline CDR1 is MNHNS and CDR2 SASEGT.

The chain joins TRBV10-2 to TRBJ2-7; D call uncertain. Trimming pared 2 bases from V and 2 bases from J, leaving 10 bases between. The germline V gene encodes CDR1 WSHSY and CDR2 SAAADI. CDR3 length: 14 residues. CDR3 bases: TGCGCCAGCAGTGAGCAGGCCGGACCCTACGAGCAGTACTTC. This sequence encodes CASSEQAGPYEQYF.

The gene calls are TRBV3-1 (or the pseudogene TRBV3-2) and TRBJ2-7; TRBD1 is a possible D gene (6 bases). This CDR3 region has 14 residues. With 2 bases removed from V and 1 base from J, the gap between germline ends came to 9 bases. The germline CDR1 and CDR2 sequences are LGHDT and YNNKEL (reference sequence). The chain's CDR3 is CASSQNRDSYEQYF. CDR3 sequence (DNA): TGTGCCAGCAGCCAAAACAGGGATTCCTACGAGCAGTACTTC.

The chain couples TRBV5-1 to TRBJ2-1; D not resolved. Trimming cost V 4 bases and J 2 bases, with 19 bases left between them. CDR3 size: 17 residues. Germline CDR1 SGHRS, CDR2 YFSETQ. This chain's CDR3 is CASSNGIPSKAYNEQFF. CDR3 bases: TGCGCCAGCAGCAATGGGATCCCCAGCAAAGCCTACAATGAGCAGTTCTTC.

V and J are TRBV15 and TRBJ2-5, with D possibly TRBD1 on 6 matching bases. Germline loops: CDR1 LNHNV, CDR2 YYDKDF (reference sequence). V dropped 0 bases and J dropped 6 bases, with 23 bases sitting between them. The CDR3 contains 18 residues. The CDR3 DNA sequence: TGTGCCACCAGCAGAGATATCAGCAGGGGCCAAGCTCCGAAGACCCAGTACTTC. Translating it yields CATSRDISRGQAPKTQYF.

This chain uses TRBV7-9 with TRBJ1-3, with 8 bases lining up with TRBD1. The CDR3 has 18 residues. Per germline, CDR1 SEHNR and CDR2 FQNEAQ (reference sequence). After removal of 3 bases from V and 1 base from J, the junction contained 11 bases not matched to a gene. CDR3 bases: TGTGCCAGCAGCTTCTCGACCGGGACAGGAGAATCTGGAAACACCATATATTTT. Translating it yields CASSFSTGTGESGNTIYF.

The chain is built from TRBV2 and TRBJ2-2; D perhaps matches TRBD1 (6 bases). CDR3 length equals 15 residues. Germline values: CDR1 SNHLY, CDR2 FYNNEI. The ends were cut back, 2 bases at V and 5 bases at J, with 12 bases in the middle. The CDR3 protein is CASSERQVGTGELFF. The CDR3 nucleotides read TGTGCCAGCAGTGAACGACAGGTGGGGACCGGGGAGCTGTTTTTT.